The 8 T cell receptor beta chains given below trace back to one sample, sequenced in a study of T-cell reconstitution after alpha-beta-depleted transplantation in children. Preparation of the TCRbeta library was carried out with unique molecular identifiers. TCRdb reanalysed the PCR reads using MiXCR and keeps one entry per CDR3 protein. The sample has more than 75,000 distinct CDR3 sequences, about 22% seen once. The starting material was PBMCs, obtained before TCRalphabeta/CD19-depleted stem cell transplant. Receptor source: a boy aged 2 to 9 with acute lymphoblastic leukemia, due to receive a stem cell transplant.

Remarks on this clonotype: Relative to the germline gene, one junction end is altered; a read error may explain this. The chain carries TRBV27 and TRBJ2-7, with 11 bases lining up with TRBD2. The CDR3 loop spans 14 amino acids. CDR1 and CDR2 from the germline V gene are MNHEY and SMNVEV (reference sequence). The CDR3 DNA follows: TGTGCCAGCGGGACTAGCGGAGACTCCTACGAGCAGCACTTC. Protein: CASGTSGDSYEQHF.

CDR3: CSADSPTYEQYF. DNA for the CDR3: TGCAGTGCTGATAGCCCGACCTACGAGCAGTACTTC. This chain connects TRBV20-1 to TRBJ2-7; no definite D call. Germline-derived CDR1 and CDR2 are DFQATT and SNEGSKA (reference sequence). The CDR3 spans 12 residues. The ends were cut back, 5 bases at V and 2 bases at J, with 10 bases in the middle.

This clonotype has a count of ten or more. The chain joins TRBV12-3 or TRBV12-4 to TRBJ1-5; 7 bases align to TRBD1. The CDR3 length is 14 residues. V shed 3 bases, J shed 4 bases, and the junction held 3 bases outside the gene matches. CDR3 sequence (DNA): TGTGCCAGCAGTTTCTCAGGGGGGAATCAGCCCCAGCATTTT. Protein: CASSFSGGNQPQHF.

This clonotype was seen a few times. The chain combines TRBV24-1 with TRBJ2-1, with 7 bases lining up with TRBD2. With 6 bases clipped from V and 0 bases from J, the junction kept 7 bases outside the gene matches. CDR3 length equals 16 residues. Per the germline V gene, CDR1 is KGHDR and CDR2 is SFDVKD. The CDR3 bases are TGTGCCACCAGTCGCGGGAGTCCGTTCTCCTACAATGAGCAGTTCTTC. Encoded protein: CATSRGSPFSYNEQFF.

The V gene is TRBV28, the J gene TRBJ2-5; 8 bases agree with TRBD2. V dropped 6 bases and J dropped 2; count of bases not matched to a gene: 17. Germline CDR1 MDHEN, CDR2 SYDVKM. There are 18 residues in the CDR3. The DNA of the CDR3 is TGTGCCAGCAGCCTCACTAGCGGAGGAGTAAGGTTTCAAGAGACCCAGTACTTC. Its protein is CASSLTSGGVRFQETQYF.

J is TRBJ1-1 and V is TRBV28; a possible D gene is TRBD1 (5 bases). CDR3 length: 14 residues. Trimming left V 5 bases short and J 7 bases short, with 17 bases between. Germline assignment: CDR1 MDHEN and CDR2 SYDVKM. CDR3 DNA: TGTGCCAGCAGTACAGCCGACAGCCGCCTTGAAGCTTTCTTT. Protein: CASSTADSRLEAFF.

The table lists this clonotype with a few counts. The CDR3 coding sequence is TGCGCCAGCAGCCCCCTTGGTCAGGGGCAAGGCTACACCTTC. Protein sequence: CASSPLGQGQGYTF. The chain couples TRBV5-1 to TRBJ1-2, with D possibly TRBD1 on 6 matching bases. Germline-derived CDR1 and CDR2 are SGHRS and YFSETQ. This CDR3 has 14 residues. V lost 4 bases and J 8 bases, leaving 18 bases between the germline ends.

This clonotype is termed medium-sized. The rearrangement links TRBV5-6 to TRBJ2-7; 13 bases are a match to TRBD2. The CDR3 extends over 17 amino acids. The J segment lost 0 bases and the V segment lost 7 bases, leaving 10 bases of the junction unmatched. In germline, CDR1 is SGHDT, CDR2 YYEEEE. In nucleotides, the CDR3 is TGTGCCAGCTCCGGGACTAGCGGGGATGTCGTCTCCTACGAGCAGTACTTC. This encodes CASSGTSGDVVSYEQYF.